A single sample gave rise to the 4 T cell receptor beta chains below, sequenced in a study of cytomegalovirus exposure and HLA in healthy donors. Use of 60 Vbeta and 13 Jbeta primers characterized the PCR. Profiling relied on immunoSEQ multiplex PCR, and the TCRdb table lists in-frame clones only, not all of them. Of about 170,000 clones in the sample, about 85% were seen once. Sequencing used PBMCs. Every receptor here comes from a woman between 50 and 59 years old in good health and CMV-seropositive.

This chain links TRBV19 with TRBJ1-2, with 11 bases that match TRBD1. The CDR3 contains 17 residues. Losses at the gene ends were 8 bases for V and 2 bases for J; bases not matched to a gene: 13. CDR1 is LNHDA, CDR2 SQIVND, per germline (reference sequence). CDR3 in amino acids: CASSQPRDRGLNYGYTF. The CDR3 nucleotides read TGTGCCAGTTCCCAACCCCGGGACAGGGGGTTAAACTATGGCTACACCTTC. Combining the CDR3 with reference TRBV19 and TRBJ1-2 gives the whole variable domain DGGITQSPKYLFRKEGQNVTLSCEQNLNHDAMYWYRQDPGQGLRLIYYSQIVNDFQKGDIAEGYSVSREKKESFPLTVTSAQKNPTAFYLCASSQPRDRGLNYGYTFGSGTRLTVV.

The J gene is TRBJ2-1, the V gene TRBV28; TRBD2 matches 7 bases. CDR1 is MDHEN, CDR2 SYDVKM, per germline. The CDR3 has 16 amino acids. The V segment lost 4 bases and the J segment 7 bases; nucleotides outside the gene matches: 13. The CDR3 spells CASSSYSGSRGNEQFF. The CDR3 nucleotides are TGTGCCAGCAGTTCTTATAGCGGGTCGAGGGGAAATGAGCAGTTCTTC.

The genes are TRBV5-1 and TRBJ2-5; TRBD2 aligns across 7 bases. The DNA end is more similar to TRBJ2-7, so the J call may be wrong. There are 14 residues in the CDR3. Germline V lookup: CDR1 SGHRS, CDR2 YFSETQ. CDR3 nucleotide sequence: TGCGCCAGCAGCTTGGCGGGAGGAAGCTACGAGCAGTACTTC. This sequence encodes CASSLAGGSYEQYF.

The CDR3 DNA follows: TGTGCCAGCAGCGTAGGCACAGGCTACAATGAGCAGTTCTTC. This gives the protein CASSVGTGYNEQFF. The chain employs TRBV9 and TRBJ2-1; TRBD1 might be the D (5 bases). Germline V gene data show CDR1 as SGDLS and CDR2 as YYNGEE. V lost 0 bases, J lost 3 bases, and 7 bases lay in between. The CDR3 loop spans 14 amino acids.